This TCR beta chain was found in a study of beta chain features in type 1 diabetes. The study's findings and limits: Type 1 diabetes patients had moderately but significantly shorter TCRB CDR3s in all four CD4+ subsets.

Germline lookup yields CDR1 SNHLY and CDR2 FYNNEI. This CDR3 contains 13 residues. Trimming cost V 8 bases and J 2 bases, with 13 bases left between them. This clone was recorded a few times. Its antigen is still unknown. The whole isolated RNA underwent reverse transcription, so sequencing captured expressed TCRB transcripts. TCRdb's table, derived via immunoSEQ multiplex PCR, lists solely in-frame clones and lacks some. The sample shows 600,000 to 700,000 clones, 9.5% to 15% of them seen only once. This chain uses TRBV2 with TRBJ2-7; D is perhaps TRBD2 (5 bases). The TCR was taken from a man in his thirties or forties with type 1 diabetes. The specimen was naive CD4+ T cells from blood. Here the CDR3 reads CASLGYGTYEQYF. CDR3 DNA sequence: TGTGCCAGCTTGGGGTACGGGACCTACGAGCAGTACTTC.